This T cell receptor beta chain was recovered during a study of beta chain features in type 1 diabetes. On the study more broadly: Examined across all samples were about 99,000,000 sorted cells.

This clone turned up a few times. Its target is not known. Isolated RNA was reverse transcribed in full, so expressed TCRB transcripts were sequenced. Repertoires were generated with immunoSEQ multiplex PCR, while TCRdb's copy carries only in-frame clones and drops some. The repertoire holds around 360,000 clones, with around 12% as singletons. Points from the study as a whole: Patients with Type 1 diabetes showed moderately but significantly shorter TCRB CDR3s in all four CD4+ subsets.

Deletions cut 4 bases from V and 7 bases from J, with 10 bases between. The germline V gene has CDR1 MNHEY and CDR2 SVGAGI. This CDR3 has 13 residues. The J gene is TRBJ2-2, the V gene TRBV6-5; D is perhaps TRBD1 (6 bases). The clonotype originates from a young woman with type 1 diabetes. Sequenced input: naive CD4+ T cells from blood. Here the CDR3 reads CASSSQGIGELFF. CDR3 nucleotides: TGTGCCAGCAGTTCTCAGGGGATCGGGGAGCTGTTTTTT.